Listed here are 29 T cell receptor beta chains from one sample, sequenced in a study of shared clonotypes between healthy human individuals. Clones were read by immunoSEQ multiplex PCR, and TCRdb kept only the in-frame ones, dropping some. The repertoire consists of about 710,000 clones, with approximately 77% occurring once and the leading ten covering less than 2%. The sequenced sample was memory CD4+ T cells sorted from blood. The subset denotes: CD45RA-negative fraction. The receptors stem from a young woman in good health.

This chain joins TRBV30 and TRBJ1-2; tentative D call: TRBD1 (6 bases). CDR3 length: 15 amino acids. Trimming removed 1 base from V and 4 bases from J, with 16 bases in between. Germline assignment: CDR1 GTSNPN and CDR2 SVGIG (reference sequence). This CDR3 reads CAWSDTGRSLYGYTF. The CDR3 coding sequence is TGTGCCTGGAGTGATACAGGGAGGTCCCTCTATGGCTACACCTTC.

The chain recombines TRBV18 with TRBJ2-1; 7 bases agree with TRBD2. Losses at the gene ends were 2 bases for V and 2 bases for J; bases not matched to a gene: 6. Germline CDR1 is KGHSH and CDR2 is LQKENI. The CDR3 has 16 residues. CDR3 amino acids: CASSPGGRAAYNEQFF. The CDR3 DNA sequence: TGTGCCAGCTCACCAGGTGGGAGGGCCGCCTACAATGAGCAGTTCTTC. The full variable domain, in which reference TRBV18 and TRBJ2-1 provide the parts outside the CDR3, is NAGVMQNPRHLVRRRGQEARLRCSPMKGHSHVYWYRQLPEEGLKFMVYLQKENIIDESGMPKERFSAEFPKEGPSILRIQQVVRGDSAAYFCASSPGGRAAYNEQFFGPGTRLTVL.

This clone was detected only once. The genes are TRBV19 and TRBJ2-2; 13 nucleotides agree with TRBD2. CDR1 and CDR2 from the germline V gene are LNHDA and SQIVND (reference sequence). J gave up 3 bases and V 2 bases, and 0 bases lay outside the gene matches. The CDR3 runs 16 residues. The CDR3 sequence is CASSITSGRDTGELFF. The CDR3 DNA reads as TGTGCCAGTAGTATAACTAGCGGGAGGGACACCGGGGAGCTGTTTTTT.

This sequence joins TRBV27 and TRBJ2-2, with 7 bases that match TRBD1. The CDR3 consists of 19 residues. J gave up 5 bases and V 3 bases, and 18 bases lay outside the gene matches. Germline CDR1 MNHEY, CDR2 SMNVEV (reference sequence). The CDR3 region is CASSFRDRFTLVKTGELFF. CDR3 DNA: TGTGCCAGCAGTTTCCGGGACAGATTTACGCTAGTAAAGACCGGGGAGCTGTTTTTT.

The gene calls are TRBV7-5 and TRBJ2-2; TRBD2 is taken as the D call from the table, unchecked against the DNA. TRBV7-5 is tagged as a pseudogene. This CDR3 comprises 17 residues. The CDR3 region is CVRSYTSGRAYTGELFF. Written as DNA, the CDR3 is TGTGTCAGAAGTTATACTAGCGGGAGGGCCTACACCGGGGAGCTGTTTTTT.

The gene calls are TRBV10-2 and TRBJ1-5; 7 bases match TRBD1. The CDR3 covers 14 residues. With V trimmed by 6 bases and J by 2 bases, 4 bases remained unmatched. Germline V gives CDR1 WSHSY, CDR2 SAAADI. The CDR3 spells CASRRGTGNQPQHF. In DNA, the CDR3 is TGCGCCAGCAGACGCGGGACAGGCAATCAGCCCCAGCATTTT.

A remark on this clone: The same CDR3 also results from other DNA sequences found in this sample. CDR3 residues: CASSLGDRDAGGYTF. DNA for the CDR3: TGCGCCAGCAGCTTGGGGGACAGGGATGCTGGCGGCTACACCTTC. The rearrangement uses TRBV5-1 and TRBJ1-2, with 9 bases identical to TRBD1. With V trimmed by 0 bases and J by 8 bases, 8 bases remained unmatched. Germline V lookup: CDR1 SGHRS, CDR2 YFSETQ. This CDR3 is 15 amino acids long.

In this sample, this clone turned up a few times. J is TRBJ1-1 and V is TRBV4-2; D unresolved. The CDR3 has 15 amino acids. The V and J ends lost 3 bases and 0 bases respectively, with 11 bases between them. Germline V lookup: CDR1 LGHNA, CDR2 YNFKEQ. The DNA of the CDR3 is TGTGCCAGCAGCCAGGCGGGAAGTTTGAACACTGAAGCTTTCTTT. Its protein is CASSQAGSLNTEAFF.

V gene TRBV5-1 combines with J gene TRBJ2-1; D is undetermined. Trimming removed 0 bases from V and 5 bases from J, with 6 bases in between. The CDR3 is made up of 13 amino acids. Germline CDR1 and CDR2: SGHRS and YFSETQ. The CDR3, as DNA: TGCGCCAGCAGCTTGGTTAGGAACAATGAGCAGTTCTTC. It encodes CASSLVRNNEQFF. Full variable domain (remainder filled in from reference TRBV5-1 and TRBJ2-1): KAGVTQTPRYLIKTRGQQVTLSCSPISGHRSVSWYQQTPGQGLQFLFEYFSETQRNKGNFPGRFSGRQFSNSRSEMNVSTLELGDSALYLCASSLVRNNEQFFGPGTRLTVL.

The chain combines TRBV28 with TRBJ2-2; D possibly matches TRBD1 or TRBD2 (5 bases each). Germline V gene sequence: CDR1 MDHEN, CDR2 SYDVKM. This CDR3 contains 15 residues. V was trimmed by 3 bases and J by 3 bases, leaving 11 bases between them. The CDR3 spells CASSLWGSDTGELFF. CDR3 coding DNA: TGTGCCAGCAGTTTGTGGGGGAGCGACACCGGGGAGCTGTTTTTT.

The chain is built from TRBV19 and TRBJ2-2, with D perhaps being TRBD1 or TRBD2 (5 bases each). Trimming took 4 bases from V and 0 from J, leaving 9 bases between them. CDR3 size: 15 residues. Germline CDR1 and CDR2: LNHDA and SQIVND (reference sequence). The CDR3 DNA reads as TGTGCCAGTAGTAACGGGGCGGCGAACACCGGGGAGCTGTTTTTT. As protein: CASSNGAANTGELFF.

The V and J genes are TRBV5-1 and TRBJ2-7; D might be TRBD2 (6 bases). Germline values: CDR1 SGHRS, CDR2 YFSETQ. The germline V and J ends were trimmed by 0 bases and 2 bases, with 12 bases remaining between them. The CDR3 covers 15 residues. This chain's CDR3 is CASSLGGEAPYEQYF. As DNA, the CDR3 is TGCGCCAGCAGCTTGGGAGGGGAGGCGCCCTACGAGCAGTACTTC. The complete variable domain, with remaining parts taken from reference TRBV5-1 and TRBJ2-7, reads KAGVTQTPRYLIKTRGQQVTLSCSPISGHRSVSWYQQTPGQGLQFLFEYFSETQRNKGNFPGRFSGRQFSNSRSEMNVSTLELGDSALYLCASSLGGEAPYEQYFGPGTRLTVT.

This sequence joins TRBV25-1 and TRBJ2-1; 10 bases align to TRBD2. Looked up from germline, CDR1 is MGHDK and CDR2 is SYGVNS. CDR3 length equals 16 residues. Germline trimming cut 2 bases from V and 8 bases from J; bases unmatched to any gene: 9. The CDR3: CASSERASGSSYEQFF. In DNA form, the CDR3 reads TGTGCCAGCAGTGAAAGGGCTAGCGGGAGTAGCTATGAGCAGTTCTTC. Full variable domain (outside the CDR3, taken from reference TRBV25-1 and TRBJ2-1): EADIYQTPRYLVIGTGKKITLECSQTMGHDKMYWYQQDPGMELHLIHYSYGVNSTEKGDLSSESTVSRIRTEHFPLTLESARPSHTSQYLCASSERASGSSYEQFFGPGTRLTVL.

In this sample, this clone turned up many times. The V gene is TRBV10-3, the J gene TRBJ1-4, with D hard to call. The CDR3 is 15 amino acids. CDR1 and CDR2 (germline): ENHRY, SYGVKD. Trimming left V 5 bases short and J 5 bases short, with 15 bases between. CDR3 sequence: CAISQNRPPNEKLFF. CDR3 sequence (DNA): TGTGCCATCAGTCAAAACCGGCCACCAAATGAAAAACTGTTTTTT.

The table lists this clone with a count of one. The chain recombines TRBV5-6 with TRBJ1-2, with TRBD1 matching 7 bases. The CDR3 runs 15 residues. In germline, CDR1 is SGHDT, CDR2 YYEEEE. Germline trimming cut 4 bases from V and 0 bases from J; bases unmatched to any gene: 6. The DNA for the CDR3 is TGTGCCAGCAGCGCTCCAGGGGGGGCTAACTATGGCTACACCTTC. This translates into CASSAPGGANYGYTF.

The V call is TRBV5-8, the J call TRBJ2-5, with TRBD2 matching 7 bases. Germline CDR1 and CDR2: SGHTS and YDEGEE. This CDR3 is built from 15 residues. V was clipped by 0 bases and J by 4 bases; unmatched bases: 6. The CDR3 protein is CASSLGSGIGETQYF. As DNA, the CDR3 is TGTGCCAGCAGCTTGGGGAGCGGGATAGGAGAGACCCAGTACTTC.

The chain carries TRBV11-2 and TRBJ2-5; 9 positions agree with TRBD1. V shed 4 bases and J 5 bases; nucleotides not matched to a gene: 8. Germline V gene lookup returns CDR1 SGHAT and CDR2 FQNNGV. The CDR3 contains 15 residues. The CDR3 is CASSSRTGESETQYF. The DNA for the CDR3 is TGTGCCAGCAGCTCGAGGACAGGGGAGAGCGAGACCCAGTACTTC.

This clone has more than one count but fewer than ten. J is TRBJ1-2 and V is TRBV4-2; 12 bases line up with TRBD1. The germline V gene has CDR1 LGHNA and CDR2 YNFKEQ. This CDR3 has 14 residues. J was trimmed by 4 bases and V by 5 bases; bases with no gene match: 2. The CDR3 region is CASSGDRGRYGYTF. The CDR3 DNA reads as TGTGCCAGCAGCGGGGACAGGGGGCGCTATGGCTACACCTTC.

The J gene is TRBJ2-5, the V gene TRBV14; 8 nucleotides align to TRBD1. V shed 3 bases, J shed 0 bases, and the junction held 3 bases outside the gene matches. This CDR3 is built from 15 residues. Germline assignment: CDR1 SGHDN and CDR2 FVKESK. CDR3 sequence (DNA): TGTGCCAGCAGCCAGTACAGGGGGTACCAAGAGACCCAGTACTTC. This encodes CASSQYRGYQETQYF.

The gene calls are TRBV27 and TRBJ2-7; 8 nucleotides agree with TRBD1. The V and J ends lost 9 bases and 4 bases, in that order; junction bases with no gene match: 8. The CDR3 has 13 residues. CDR1 and CDR2 (germline): MNHEY, SMNVEV (reference sequence). The CDR3 spells CASRQGTGYEQYF. For the CDR3, the DNA is TGTGCCAGTCGACAGGGGACTGGTTACGAGCAGTACTTC.

This chain links TRBV6-1 with TRBJ2-7; TRBD1 is a possible D gene (7 bases). This CDR3 spans 15 amino acids. The V end lost 2 bases, the J end lost 6 bases, and 17 bases lay between the germline ends. Germline V CDR1 and CDR2: MNHNS, SASEGT. This CDR3 reads CASSEMRDSPVEQYF. CDR3 bases: TGTGCCAGCAGTGAAATGCGGGACAGCCCGGTCGAGCAGTACTTC.

This clone was counted a few times. The genes are TRBV19 and TRBJ2-1, with TRBD2 as a possible D gene (5 bases). Deletions cut 6 bases from V and 8 bases from J, with 17 bases between. The CDR3 is 14 amino acids. Per the germline V gene, CDR1 is LNHDA and CDR2 is SQIVND (reference sequence). CDR3 protein: CASREWGSSDEQFF. Here the CDR3 DNA reads TGTGCCAGTAGGGAGTGGGGTAGTAGCGATGAGCAGTTCTTC. Drawing the rest from reference TRBV19 and TRBJ2-1, the complete variable domain is DGGITQSPKYLFRKEGQNVTLSCEQNLNHDAMYWYRQDPGQGLRLIYYSQIVNDFQKGDIAEGYSVSREKKESFPLTVTSAQKNPTAFYLCASREWGSSDEQFFGPGTRLTVL.

V gene TRBV15 combines with J gene TRBJ2-5, with 14 bases that match TRBD2. V lost 3 bases to trimming and J lost 4 bases; unmatched junction nucleotides: 4. Germline lookup yields CDR1 LNHNV and CDR2 YYDKDF (reference sequence). This CDR3 is 16 amino acids long. The CDR3 nucleotides read TGTGCCACCAGCAGTTATGGACTAGCGGGAGGAGAGACCCAGTACTTC. Its protein is CATSSYGLAGGETQYF.

This chain links TRBV2 with TRBJ2-3; tentative D call: TRBD1 (6 bases). The length of the CDR3 is 11 residues. V lost 9 bases to trimming and J lost 5 bases, with 9 bases between them. Germline lookup yields CDR1 SNHLY and CDR2 FYNNEI. CDR3 coding DNA: TGTGCCAGGGGGGCGGGAGATACGCAGTATTTT. Translating gives CARGAGDTQYF.

The chain links TRBV5-8 to TRBJ2-1; D is undetermined. Trimming pared 2 bases from V and 10 bases from J, leaving 10 bases between. Germline CDR1 SGHTS, CDR2 YDEGEE. The CDR3 extends over 12 amino acids. For the CDR3, the DNA is TGTGCCAGCAGCTTAAGGTTCTACGAGCAGTTCTTC. Translated: CASSLRFYEQFF.

As to this clone: A much larger clone sits a single nucleotide away, making a read error possible. Distinct nucleotide sequences in the sample also encode this CDR3. V is TRBV4-2 and J is TRBJ1-4; 8 positions agree with TRBD1. The CDR3 totals 15 residues. CDR1 and CDR2 (germline): LGHNA, YNFKEQ. CDR3 loop: CASSQDLGTGEKLFF. The DNA for the CDR3 is TGTGCCAGCAGTCAAGATCTCGGGACAGGCGAAAAACTGTTTTTT.

There are a few counts of this clone. The chain is built from TRBV11-2 and TRBJ1-2; TRBD1 agrees at 9 bases. V gave up 5 bases and J gave up 5 bases; unmatched junction bases: 6. Germline values: CDR1 SGHAT, CDR2 FQNNGV. The CDR3 is made up of 14 amino acids. The CDR3 loop reads CASSPRDRVYGYTF. The CDR3 nucleotides are TGTGCCAGCAGCCCCCGGGACAGGGTGTATGGCTACACCTTC.

This chain joins TRBV28 and TRBJ1-2; TRBD1 aligns across 9 bases. J was trimmed by 7 bases and V by 5 bases; bases with no gene match: 11. The length of the CDR3 is 15 residues. CDR1 is MDHEN and CDR2 is SYDVKM in the germline V gene. The CDR3 coding sequence is TGTGCCAGCAGTCAACCGGGACAGGGTTTTTTTGGCTACACCTTC. Translation: CASSQPGQGFFGYTF.

The chain has TRBV6-1 and TRBJ2-7; 11 bases are shared with TRBD1. This CDR3 comprises 15 residues. Germline V gives CDR1 MNHNS, CDR2 SASEGT. The trim removed 5 bases at V and 3 bases at J, leaving 6 bases unmatched. CDR3 DNA sequence: TGTGCCAGCAGTTCCGGGACAGGGGGTTTCTACGAGCAGTACTTC. It codes for CASSSGTGGFYEQYF.